A selection of T cell receptor beta chains follows, all from one sample in a study of shared clonotypes between healthy human individuals. Only in-frame clones appear in the TCRdb table, and some are missing; sequencing was by immunoSEQ multiplex PCR. This repertoire shows about 1.1 million clones, around 78% found once; its top ten account for 0.55% to 0.7%. The sample was memory CD4+ T cells from PBMCs. The receptors were sampled from a man between 18 and 29 years old in good health. Some clones in this sample may be carry-over from other donors' samples. Each CDR3 is given without its conserved first and last residue.

V gene: TRBV6-6
CDR3 protein: ASRALAGLIYEQY

V gene: TRBV18
CDR3 protein: ASSPTDTEAF

V gene: TRBV2
CDR3 protein: ASSTSGRLNIQY

V gene: TRBV7-3
CDR3 protein: ASSLSPYNEQF

V gene: TRBV6-6
CDR3 protein: ASSYSSLVPYEQY

V gene: TRBV5-8
CDR3 protein: ASSGGQLVLKSEAF

V gene: TRBV4-2
CDR3 protein: ASSQDPLGIYTGELF

V gene: TRBV5-1
CDR3 protein: ASSVALGGLSYNEQF

V gene: TRBV18
CDR3 protein: ASSPLSANYGYT

V gene: TRBV10-3
CDR3 protein: AIRVGQVEQETQY

V gene: TRBV30
CDR3 protein: AWIPGNTGELF

V gene: TRBV7-8
CDR3 protein: ASSPLSLGTSTDTQY

V gene: TRBV4-1
CDR3 protein: ASSPVVPSLGYT

V gene: TRBV20-1
CDR3 protein: SARRQETQY

V gene: TRBV5-1
CDR3 protein: ASSLEGANTEAF

V gene: TRBV2
CDR3 protein: ASSRGGSVGRNQPQH

V gene: TRBV20-1
CDR3 protein: SARGRNEQY

V gene: TRBV15
CDR3 protein: ATSRDLETQY

V gene: TRBV29-1
CDR3 protein: SVGMRAGDEQF

V gene: TRBV7-8
CDR3 protein: ASSAQDRSRQPQH

V gene: TRBV9
CDR3 protein: ASSVGSNRLSGNTIY

V gene: TRBV9
CDR3 protein: ASSVAVLGELF

V gene: TRBV2
CDR3 protein: ASHGGLAGGTGELF

V gene: TRBV27
CDR3 protein: ASSSPGGGRRYEQY

V gene: TRBV15
CDR3 protein: ATSRDGGQALSGANVLT

V gene: TRBV13
CDR3 protein: ASRWGQGSGNTIY

V gene: TRBV6-6
CDR3 protein: ASTRGPETNT

V gene: TRBV5-1
CDR3 protein: ASSWGLAENTGELF

V gene: TRBV4-2
CDR3 protein: ASSQNQAGGYYEQY

V gene: TRBV5-1
CDR3 protein: ASSLEGQGADGYT

V gene: TRBV6-1
CDR3 protein: ASSEVWGEGETQY

V gene: TRBV5-1
CDR3 protein: ASSLLGRQETQY

V gene: TRBV5-8
CDR3 protein: ASSLAARYT

V gene: TRBV4-1
CDR3 protein: ASSPGAGGIETQY

V gene: TRBV5-1
CDR3 protein: ASSSQGNRGFNEQF

V gene: TRBV2
CDR3 protein: ASSGEGGRGYT

V gene: TRBV5-6
CDR3 protein: ASSLEGFSGYT

V gene: TRBV7-3
CDR3 protein: ASSLTRLTSSSDIPNEQF

V gene: TRBV6-4
CDR3 protein: ASSSTGAGANVLT

V gene: TRBV2
CDR3 protein: ASSGQGATYEQY

V gene: TRBV28
CDR3 protein: ASSLLGLAGTDTQY

V gene: TRBV20-1
CDR3 protein: SASDQETQY

V gene: TRBV11-2
CDR3 protein: ASSFREYYGYT

V gene: TRBV27
CDR3 protein: ASSRGLAGERGETQY

V gene: TRBV6-6
CDR3 protein: ASSEPGLAGGNEQF

V gene: TRBV4-2
CDR3 protein: ASSQDTALSTDTQY

V gene: TRBV5-6
CDR3 protein: ASTFGGGRGYT

V gene: TRBV25-1
CDR3 protein: ASRSTGLTEAF

V gene: TRBV2
CDR3 protein: ASSEVRDNYGYT

V gene: TRBV18
CDR3 protein: ASSPPTDTDTQY

V gene: TRBV27
CDR3 protein: ASSLSGVGNTIY

V gene: TRBV7-2
CDR3 protein: ASSSWAGAEQF